This T cell receptor beta chain came from a study of control samples from healthy donors and cancer patients. TCRdb's copy holds only in-frame clones and misses some; the assay was immunoSEQ multiplex PCR. This table has tens of thousands of clones, around 85% appearing once. The sequencing sample was made of PBMCs. This sequence was found in a woman aged 55-69 years with head and neck cancer.

The CDR3 spells CASSMGLAIYNEQFF. DNA for the CDR3: TGTGCCAGCAGTATGGGACTAGCGATCTACAATGAGCAGTTCTTC. The rearrangement uses TRBV27 and TRBJ2-1; TRBD2 agrees at 10 bases. This CDR3 comprises 15 residues. V lost 5 bases to trimming and J lost 3 bases; unmatched junction nucleotides: 4. Germline CDR1 and CDR2: MNHEY and SMNVEV (reference sequence).